Listed below are T cell receptor beta chains from one sample, sequenced in a study of OX40 agonist ivuxolimab in advanced cancers. Here immunoSEQ multiplex PCR was the method, and the copy in TCRdb shows in-frame clones only, minus some. The sample lists roughly 76,000 clones, roughly 85% seen once, with 4.1% in the top ten. Sample: CD4+ or CD8+ T cells sorted from blood, taken in a trial of the OX40 agonist ivuxolimab. Every receptor here comes from an adult with an advanced solid tumor such as melanoma, head and neck, liver or kidney cancer. Each CDR3 is given with its conserved first and last residue. D genes are given only for firm matches. Expanded clones are given a class, and other clones once, few, many or no size at all.

j_call,d_call,clone_size,cdr3_length,v_call,cdr3_aa,cdr3_nt
TRBJ2-1,NA,once,16,TRBV18,CASSGSRDGTYNEQFF,TGTGCCAGCTCTGGCAGCCGGGACGGAACATACAATGAGCAGTTCTTC
TRBJ2-2,TRBD2,NA,20,TRBV5-1,CASSLEVQSSSGRAGGELFF,TGCGCCAGCAGCTTGGAGGTCCAGTCGTCTAGCGGGAGGGCCGGCGGGGAGCTGTTTTTT
TRBJ2-4,NA,NA,13,TRBV10-1,CASIYRAKNIQYF,TGCGCCAGCATCTATAGAGCCAAAAACATTCAGTACTTC
TRBJ2-7,NA,NA,16,TRBV28,CASSGGDSQSSYEQYF,TGTGCCAGCAGCGGCGGGGACAGTCAGAGCTCCTACGAGCAGTACTTC
TRBJ1-5,TRBD1,NA,14,TRBV10-2,CASSARDRGQPQHF,TGCGCCAGCAGTGCCCGGGACAGGGGCCAGCCCCAGCATTTT
TRBJ2-3,NA,NA,16,TRBV11-3,CASSPPQERVTDTQYF,TGTGCCAGCAGCCCCCCACAGGAGAGGGTTACAGATACGCAGTATTTT
TRBJ2-7,TRBD1,NA,14,TRBV10-3,CAISLTGSVGEQYF,TGTGCCATCAGCCTGACAGGGTCAGTAGGCGAGCAGTACTTC
TRBJ1-2,NA,once,14,TRBV13,CASSLAGADYGYTF,TGTGCCAGCAGCTTAGCGGGGGCGGACTATGGCTACACCTTC
TRBJ2-1,TRBD2,NA,18,TRBV9,CASSVDGTSGAGHDEQFF,TGTGCCAGCAGCGTAGATGGCACTAGCGGGGCGGGTCACGATGAGCAGTTCTTC
TRBJ1-4,NA,NA,13,TRBV19,CASNRDTNEKLFF,TGTGCCAGTAACAGGGATACTAATGAAAAACTGTTTTTT
TRBJ1-4,NA,once,13,TRBV30,CAWKVKGNEKLFF,TGTGCCTGGAAAGTGAAGGGAAATGAAAAACTGTTTTTT
TRBJ1-2,NA,NA,13,TRBV28,CASSDPMPYGYTF,TGTGCCAGCAGTGATCCGATGCCCTATGGCTACACCTTC
TRBJ2-1,TRBD2,NA,15,TRBV6-1,CASRARDYSYNEQFF,TGTGCCAGCAGGGCACGGGACTATTCCTACAATGAGCAGTTCTTC
TRBJ1-2,TRBD1,NA,16,TRBV28,CASSLWGDRSYYGYTF,TGTGCCAGCAGTTTATGGGGGGACAGAAGTTACTATGGCTACACCTTC
TRBJ2-2,NA,NA,15,TRBV30,CAWDDVAENTGELFF,TGTGCCTGGGACGATGTAGCGGAAAACACCGGGGAGCTGTTTTTT
TRBJ2-3,NA,NA,14,TRBV6-6,CASSSDGGTDTQYF,TGTGCCAGCAGTTCTGATGGGGGCACAGATACGCAGTATTTT
TRBJ2-1,NA,NA,14,TRBV7-3,CASSYGTPPNEQFF,TGTGCCAGCAGCTACGGGACTCCCCCGAATGAGCAGTTCTTC
TRBJ2-6,NA,NA,17,TRBV28,CASSLTDGYSGANVLTF,TGTGCCAGCAGTTTGACGGACGGTTACTCTGGGGCCAACGTCCTGACTTTC
TRBJ1-4,NA,few,15,TRBV18,CASSPQQGQGEKLFF,TGTGCCAGCTCACCTCAACAGGGCCAGGGGGAAAAACTGTTTTTT
TRBJ1-4,NA,NA,14,TRBV5-1,CASSEQGSGEKLFF,TGCGCCAGCAGCGAACAGGGTTCGGGAGAAAAACTGTTTTTT
TRBJ1-3,NA,NA,13,TRBV5-1,CASGRSSGNTIYF,TGCGCCAGCGGCCGTAGCTCTGGAAACACCATATATTTT
TRBJ2-7,TRBD2,NA,19,TRBV28,CASSLGSLAGVLLIDEQYF,TGTGCCAGCAGTTTGGGCTCACTAGCGGGAGTCCTACTGATAGACGAGCAGTACTTC
TRBJ2-7,TRBD2,NA,13,TRBV2,CASSEELAGEQYF,TGTGCCAGCAGTGAAGAACTAGCGGGCGAGCAGTACTTC
TRBJ2-1,NA,NA,14,TRBV19,CASGAWEANNEQFF,TGTGCCAGTGGCGCATGGGAGGCCAACAATGAGCAGTTCTTC
TRBJ1-2,NA,NA,14,TRBV5-4,CASSLAGGQPGYTF,TGTGCCAGCAGCTTGGCCGGGGGTCAGCCAGGCTACACCTTC
TRBJ2-2,TRBD2,NA,16,TRBV18,CASSPRSGRNTGELFF,TGTGCCAGCTCACCACGCAGCGGGAGAAACACCGGGGAGCTGTTTTTT
TRBJ2-1,TRBD2,NA,16,TRBV10-3,CAISGTSGSSYNEQFF,TGTGCCATCAGTGGCACTAGCGGGAGCTCCTACAATGAGCAGTTCTTC
TRBJ2-5,NA,NA,15,TRBV7-9,CASGELGGPQETQYF,TGTGCCAGTGGGGAACTTGGGGGGCCCCAAGAGACCCAGTACTTC
TRBJ2-1,TRBD2,NA,14,TRBV5-4,CATSVLSGSDEQFF,TGTGCCACCTCGGTTTTAAGCGGGAGTGATGAGCAGTTCTTC
TRBJ1-3,NA,NA,13,TRBV19,CASGPISGNTIYF,TGTGCCAGCGGGCCAATCTCTGGAAACACCATATATTTT
TRBJ2-1,NA,NA,11,TRBV29-1,CSASSFDEQFF,TGCAGCGCCTCTAGTTTCGATGAGCAGTTCTTC